Detailed here is one T cell receptor beta chain. Its target is not known. The investigators collected lesional scalp punch biopsies and peripheral blood from alopecia areata patients. Sequencing used cDNA as its template, made by extracting RNA and reverse transcribing it. The table came from immunoSEQ multiplex PCR; TCRdb's copy has only in-frame clones and leaves some out. The table shows 150,000 to 180,000 clones, with less than 65% occurring only once. The CDR3 length is 15 residues. Germline loops: CDR1 LGHNA, CDR2 YSLEER. The V gene end was trimmed by 3 bases and the J gene end by 2 bases; junction bases not matched to a gene: 6. The data are from a study of CD8+ T cells in alopecia areata. The study, taken as a whole, reports: Lesional scalp, notably in alopecia totalis/universalis, had clonality above that of normal scalp.

J is TRBJ2-7 and V is TRBV4-3; TRBD1 agrees at 8 bases. The clonotype was recovered from a human donor with alopecia areata. Sequencing was performed on CD8+ T cells sorted from blood, taken at week 0. CDR3 residues: CASSQGTGLAYEQYF. As DNA, the CDR3 is TGCGCCAGCAGCCAGGGGACAGGATTGGCCTACGAGCAGTACTTC.